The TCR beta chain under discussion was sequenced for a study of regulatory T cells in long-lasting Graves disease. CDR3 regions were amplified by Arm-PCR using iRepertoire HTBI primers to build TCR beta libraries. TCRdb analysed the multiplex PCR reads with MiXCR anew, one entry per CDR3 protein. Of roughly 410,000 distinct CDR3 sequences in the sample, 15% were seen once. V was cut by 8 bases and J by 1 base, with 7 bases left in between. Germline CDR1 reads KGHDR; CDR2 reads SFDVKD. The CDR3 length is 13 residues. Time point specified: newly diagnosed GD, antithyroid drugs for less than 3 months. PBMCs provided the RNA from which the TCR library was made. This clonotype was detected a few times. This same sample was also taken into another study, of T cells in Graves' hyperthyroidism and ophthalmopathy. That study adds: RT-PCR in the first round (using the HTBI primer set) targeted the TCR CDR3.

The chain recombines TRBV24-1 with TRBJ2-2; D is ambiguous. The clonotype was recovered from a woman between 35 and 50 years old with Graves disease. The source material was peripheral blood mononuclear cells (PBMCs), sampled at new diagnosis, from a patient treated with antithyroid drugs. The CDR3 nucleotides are TGTGCCACCACTGGCAGGAACACCGGGGAGCTGTTTTTT. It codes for CATTGRNTGELFF.